The rows below give T cell receptor beta chains drawn from one sample of a study of T cells after yellow fever vaccination. TCRdb redid the calling of the 5' RACE reads with MiXCR, one entry per CDR3 protein. The sample lists fewer than 350,000 distinct CDR3 sequences, roughly 8.7% occurring once. Source: PBMCs, taken on the day of the first yellow fever vaccination. These receptor sequences come from a man aged 18 to 35 who received the YFV17D yellow fever vaccine. Each CDR3 is given with its conserved first and last residue. A D gene is named only where the DNA matches it firmly. The size field is filled for only some rows; it gives once, few, many or a size class.

j_call d_call clone_size v_call cdr3_nt cdr3_aa
TRBJ2-1 . few TRBV27 TGTGCCAGCAGTTTCCAACCCTACTACAATGAGCAGTTCTTC CASSFQPYYNEQFF
TRBJ2-1 TRBD2 . TRBV4-1 TGCGCCAGCAGCCCCAGCGCGGGGGACAATGAGCAGTTCTTC CASSPSAGDNEQFF
TRBJ2-2 . few TRBV4-2 TGTGCCAGCAGCCAAGTGGAGGGGGCGGGCACCGGGGAGCTGTTTTTT CASSQVEGAGTGELFF
TRBJ2-5 TRBD1 few TRBV5-1 TGCGCCAGCAGACGTATAGCCACGAGGGACAGACAAGAGACCCAGTACTTC CASRRIATRDRQETQYF
TRBJ1-1 . . TRBV5-1 TGCGCCAGCAGCTTTGGGCAGGGTGAAGAAGCTTTCTTT CASSFGQGEEAFF
TRBJ2-1 . few TRBV3-1 TGTGCCAGCAGCCAGCTGACTGGGCCGCAGTTCTTC CASSQLTGPQFF
TRBJ1-6 . . TRBV7-2 TGTGCCAGCAGCTTTAGGGAACCGGGTTCACCCCTCCACTTT CASSFREPGSPLHF
TRBJ2-7 TRBD1 . TRBV5-1 TGCGCCAGCAGCTTGGCCCCCTGGGCAGGGGGCTCGATGGAGCAGTACTTC CASSLAPWAGGSMEQYF
TRBJ2-5 . few TRBV18 TGTGCCAGCTCACCCGGGACAACGGCCCAAGAGACCCAGTACTTC CASSPGTTAQETQYF
TRBJ1-2 . few TRBV12-3/TRBV12-4 TGTGCCAGCAGTTTCATAGTGGGTTATGGCTACACCTTC CASSFIVGYGYTF
TRBJ2-4 . few TRBV4-1 TGCGCCAGCAGCCCTCGACTGGCTCGGCGGGGCAAAAACATTCAGTACTTC CASSPRLARRGKNIQYF
TRBJ2-3 . . TRBV10-3 TGTGCCATCAGTAACGCAGATACGCAGTATTTT CAISNADTQYF
TRBJ2-1 . . TRBV19 TGTGCCAGTAGCTCGGGACTCTACTACAATGAGCAGTTCTTC CASSSGLYYNEQFF
TRBJ2-2 . . TRBV4-1 TGCGCCAGCAGCCAAGGGGGAAGGGGGAAGAACACCGGGGAGCTGTTTTTT CASSQGGRGKNTGELFF
TRBJ1-5 . few TRBV6-1 TGTGCCAGCACCTCATTAGGGAGGAATCAGCCCCAGCATTTT CASTSLGRNQPQHF